The T cell receptor (beta chain) under discussion was sequenced for a study of multiple sclerosis patients with progressive multifocal leukoencephalopathy. The CDR3 consists of 15 residues. Germline-derived CDR1 and CDR2 are SGHDT and YYEEEE. With 2 bases removed from V and 6 bases from J, the gap between germline ends came to 12 bases. The assay was run at survey level. Method: immunoSEQ multiplex PCR; TCRdb's copy keeps in-frame clones and lacks some. The sample carries under 30,000 clones, nearly 90% recorded once. The time point: around 13 months of natalizumab therapy. The chain is built from TRBV5-6 and TRBJ1-6; possibly TRBD1 for D (6 bases). Sample: PBMCs, taken from a patient treated with natalizumab. The receptor was derived from a human donor with multiple sclerosis. The CDR3, as DNA: TGTGCCAGCAGCTTCCGGGGGCGAGGTAATTCACCCCTCCACTTT. This gives the protein CASSFRGRGNSPLHF.